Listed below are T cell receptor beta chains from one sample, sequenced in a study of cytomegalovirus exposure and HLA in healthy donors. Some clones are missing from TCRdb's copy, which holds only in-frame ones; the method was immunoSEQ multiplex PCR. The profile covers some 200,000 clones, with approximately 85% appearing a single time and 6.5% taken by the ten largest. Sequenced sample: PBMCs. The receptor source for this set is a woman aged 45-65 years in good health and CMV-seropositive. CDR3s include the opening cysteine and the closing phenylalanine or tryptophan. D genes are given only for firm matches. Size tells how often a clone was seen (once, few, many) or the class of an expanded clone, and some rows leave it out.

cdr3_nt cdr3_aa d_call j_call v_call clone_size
TGTGCCAGCAGTCGACAGGGGGCAACTGAAGCTTTCTTT CASSRQGATEAFF TRBD1 TRBJ1-1 TRBV7-2 NA
TGTGCCAGCAGCTTAGCCGGGGGGGGCGCAGTTGAAAAACTGTTTTTT CASSLAGGGAVEKLFF NA TRBJ1-4 TRBV7-9 NA
TGTGCCAGCAGCGCCACAGGGAATGAGCAGTTCTTC CASSATGNEQFF NA TRBJ2-1 TRBV7-6 once
TGTGCCAGCAGCATCCAGGGGCAACTCTATGGCTACACCTTC CASSIQGQLYGYTF NA TRBJ1-2 TRBV21-1 once
TGTTCCAGCAGCTTAAGGACAGGGTTCAGCACAGATACGCAGTATTTT CSSSLRTGFSTDTQYF TRBD1 TRBJ2-3 TRBV7-9 few
TGTGCCAGCAGTCGTTCCTCCTACAATGAGCAGTTCTTC CASSRSSYNEQFF NA TRBJ2-1 TRBV6-5 NA
TGTGCCATCAGAGGACAGGGGGAGGACGGCTACACCTTC CAIRGQGEDGYTF TRBD1 TRBJ1-2 TRBV10-3 NA
TGTGCCAGCAGTTTTCCAGGGACTTATGGCTACACCTTC CASSFPGTYGYTF NA TRBJ1-2 TRBV28 NA
TGTGCCAGCAGCGCCACAGGGGATCAGCCCCAGCATTTT CASSATGDQPQHF TRBD1 TRBJ1-5 TRBV7-9 NA
TGCGCCAGCAGCTTGGAGGGGCACTCTGGAAACACCATATATTTT CASSLEGHSGNTIYF NA TRBJ1-3 TRBV5-1 NA
TGTGCCAGCAGCTTCGGGCGGGACTACGAGCAGTACTTC CASSFGRDYEQYF NA TRBJ2-7 TRBV7-2 NA
TGCGCCAGCAGCGGAGCGGGAGCGACCTACGAGCAGTACTTC CASSGAGATYEQYF TRBD2 TRBJ2-7 TRBV5-1 NA
TGTGCCACCAGCCGCCGGGACAGACCTTACGAGCAGTACTTC CATSRRDRPYEQYF TRBD1 TRBJ2-7 TRBV15 NA
TGCGCCAGCAGCCGCGGTTGGACTAGCGGCTACAATGAGCAGTTCTTC CASSRGWTSGYNEQFF TRBD2 TRBJ2-1 TRBV5-1 NA
TGCGCCAGTAGCACAGACCAAGAGACCCAGTACTTC CASSTDQETQYF NA TRBJ2-5 TRBV5-1 NA
TGTGCCAGCCGCGGACTAGCGGGAGGCCGTAGCTCCTACGAGCAGTACTTC CASRGLAGGRSSYEQYF TRBD2 TRBJ2-7 TRBV5-6 NA
TGTGCCAGCAGCACCGAGGGGACTAGCGAATTCCGGGAGCTGTTTTTT CASSTEGTSEFRELFF TRBD2 TRBJ2-2 TRBV7-3 NA
TGCAGCCTGAGGGAGGGAACGGTGAACACTGAAGCTTTCTTT CSLREGTVNTEAFF NA TRBJ1-1 TRBV29-1 NA
TGTGCCAGCAGTTTAAGGGGCACTGATGGCTACACCTTC CASSLRGTDGYTF NA TRBJ1-2 TRBV27 NA
TGTGCCAGTGGACACTTGGACAGGGACACCGGGGAGCTGTTTTTT CASGHLDRDTGELFF TRBD1 TRBJ2-2 TRBV5-6 NA
TGTGCCAGCAGTCCGCTGTCCGGGAGATGGCAGCCCCAGCATTTT CASSPLSGRWQPQHF NA TRBJ1-5 TRBV27 NA
TGCAGCGCGCGGGACTACAATACCAACACCATATATTTT CSARDYNTNTIYF NA TRBJ1-3 TRBV29-1 NA
TGTGCCAGCAACGGACAGGTTAATGAAAAACTGTTTTTT CASNGQVNEKLFF TRBD1 TRBJ1-4 TRBV28 NA
TGTGCCAGCTCACCTTCAGGTTCCTACGAGCAGTACTTC CASSPSGSYEQYF NA TRBJ2-7 TRBV18 NA
TGTGCCAGCACCGGAACAGGGCCTGGAAACACCATATATTTT CASTGTGPGNTIYF NA TRBJ1-3 TRBV2 once
TGCGCCAGCAGCCAAGTTTCCGGACTAGCGTTCTACGAGCAGTACTTC CASSQVSGLAFYEQYF TRBD2 TRBJ2-7 TRBV4-3 NA
TGTGCCAGTAGTAAAACCGGGACAGGGAAAATGATCAATCAGCCCCAGCATTTT CASSKTGTGKMINQPQHF TRBD1 TRBJ1-5 TRBV19 NA
TGTGCCAGCAGCCGACAGGGAGATCAGCCCCAGCATTTT CASSRQGDQPQHF TRBD1 TRBJ1-5 TRBV7-2 once
TGCGCCAGCAGCCTCAGTACAGATCCCTACGAGCAGTACTTC CASSLSTDPYEQYF NA TRBJ2-7 TRBV5-1 NA
TGTGCCAGCAGTTATCGTTTGGGGGGTCAGCCCCAGCATTTT CASSYRLGGQPQHF NA TRBJ1-5 TRBV6-5 once
TGTGCCAGCAGGAGGGGGAACCAAGAGACCCAGTACTTC CASRRGNQETQYF NA TRBJ2-5 TRBV7-2 NA
TGTGCCTGGAGTGTTAGTCAGCGAAGCGGCAACAGTCAGTACTTC CAWSVSQRSGNSQYF NA TRBJ2-4 TRBV30 NA
TGTGCCAGCAGGGGATCCCAGGGGCCGCTCTACGAGCAGTACTTC CASRGSQGPLYEQYF NA TRBJ2-7 TRBV7-9 NA
TGTGCCAGCAGCAAAGGACTAGCGGGAACGGAGACCCAGTACTTC CASSKGLAGTETQYF TRBD2 TRBJ2-5 TRBV7-9 NA
TGCAGCGTCGGTCCGGGACAGGGTATTTCGAACACCGGGGAGCTGTTTTTT CSVGPGQGISNTGELFF TRBD1 TRBJ2-2 TRBV29-1 few
TGCGCCAGCAGCTCCGGACTAGCGGGAGCGGCCGGGGAGCTGTTTTTT CASSSGLAGAAGELFF TRBD2 TRBJ2-2 TRBV5-1 NA
TGTGCCAGCAGCGCCCCTAGCGGGGGGGCCATGGAGACCCAGTACTTC CASSAPSGGAMETQYF TRBD2 TRBJ2-5 TRBV7-9 NA
TGTGCCAGCTCACCGCAGGACACCATATATTTT CASSPQDTIYF NA TRBJ1-3 TRBV18 once
TGCAGTGCCGAGGAGGGGTACGAGCAGTACTTC CSAEEGYEQYF NA TRBJ2-7 TRBV20-1 NA
TGTGCAAGTCGCGCAATACCGGGACTGAAGGCGTACAATCAGCCCCAGCATTTT CASRAIPGLKAYNQPQHF NA TRBJ1-5 TRBV12-2 once
TGTGCCAGCAGTCCCCCCGCCGGGACAGGATACGAGCAGTACTTC CASSPPAGTGYEQYF TRBD1 TRBJ2-7 TRBV28 NA
TGTGCCAGCAGGGTACAGGGGGGCTACGAGCAGTACTTC CASRVQGGYEQYF TRBD1 TRBJ2-7 TRBV6-1 NA
TGTTCCAGCAGCTTTTCACAGGGCTACGAGCAGTACTTC CSSSFSQGYEQYF NA TRBJ2-7 TRBV7-9 NA
TGTGCCAGCGGGGAGGACAGGCCCAACACTGAAGCTTTCTTT CASGEDRPNTEAFF TRBD1 TRBJ1-1 TRBV28 few
TGTGCCAGCAGTAGCAGGGATTCCTACAATGAGCAGTTCTTC CASSSRDSYNEQFF NA TRBJ2-1 TRBV6-5 NA
TGTGCCAGCAGCTTTAGCGGGGGGCAGGGGGTTGAGCAGTTCTTC CASSFSGGQGVEQFF TRBD2 TRBJ2-1 TRBV11-2 NA
TGCGCCAGCAGCCCTGGACAGAAGAACACCGGGGAGCTGTTTTTT CASSPGQKNTGELFF NA TRBJ2-2 TRBV5-1 few
TGCGCCAGCAGCTACGGACTAGCGGGAAACAATGAGCAGTTCTTC CASSYGLAGNNEQFF TRBD2 TRBJ2-1 TRBV5-1 NA
TGTGCCAGCAGTTCCCAGGTTTCTAGCGGGATTACCCTTTACGAGCAGTACTTC CASSSQVSSGITLYEQYF TRBD2 TRBJ2-7 TRBV7-8 NA
TGTGCCAGTACCCTGAGTAGCGGGAGCTCCTACGAGCAGTACTTC CASTLSSGSSYEQYF TRBD2 TRBJ2-7 TRBV19 NA
TGTGCCAGCAGTCGGGGGGGGAGCACGGATACGCAGTATTTT CASSRGGSTDTQYF TRBD2 TRBJ2-3 TRBV5-4 NA
TGTGCCAGCAGACTAGTGTTTAATATGCACGAGCAGTACTTC CASRLVFNMHEQYF NA TRBJ2-7 TRBV27 few